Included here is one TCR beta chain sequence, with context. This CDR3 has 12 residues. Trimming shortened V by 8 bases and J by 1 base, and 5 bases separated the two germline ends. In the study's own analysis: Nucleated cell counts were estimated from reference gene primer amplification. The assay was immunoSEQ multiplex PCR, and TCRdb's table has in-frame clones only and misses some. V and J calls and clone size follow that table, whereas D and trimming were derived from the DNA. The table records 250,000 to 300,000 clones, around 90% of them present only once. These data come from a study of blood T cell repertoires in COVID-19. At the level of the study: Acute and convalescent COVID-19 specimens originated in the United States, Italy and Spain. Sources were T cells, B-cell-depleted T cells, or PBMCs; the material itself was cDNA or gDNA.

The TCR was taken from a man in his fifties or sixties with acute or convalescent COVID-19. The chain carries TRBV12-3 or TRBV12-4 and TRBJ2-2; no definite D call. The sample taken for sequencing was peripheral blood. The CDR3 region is CASLGNTGELFF. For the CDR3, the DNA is TGTGCCAGCCTCGGGAACACCGGGGAGCTGTTTTTT.